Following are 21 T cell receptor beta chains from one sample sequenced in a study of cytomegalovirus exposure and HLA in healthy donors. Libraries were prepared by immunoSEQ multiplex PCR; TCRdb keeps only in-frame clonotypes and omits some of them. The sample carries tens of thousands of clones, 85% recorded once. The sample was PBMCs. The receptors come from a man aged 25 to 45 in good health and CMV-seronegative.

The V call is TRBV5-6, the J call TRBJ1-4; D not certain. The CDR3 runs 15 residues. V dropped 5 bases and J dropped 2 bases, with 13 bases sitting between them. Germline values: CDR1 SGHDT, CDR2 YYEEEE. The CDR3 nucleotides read TGTGCCAGCAGTCGGGATCGAGGGACTAATGAAAAACTGTTTTTT. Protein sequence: CASSRDRGTNEKLFF.

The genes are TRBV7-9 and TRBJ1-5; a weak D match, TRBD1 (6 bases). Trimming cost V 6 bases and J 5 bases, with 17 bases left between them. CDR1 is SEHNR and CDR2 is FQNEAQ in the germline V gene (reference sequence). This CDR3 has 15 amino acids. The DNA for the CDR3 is TGTGCCAGCAGTCATACAGGGCCCGGGGATCAGCCCCAGCATTTT. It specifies CASSHTGPGDQPQHF.

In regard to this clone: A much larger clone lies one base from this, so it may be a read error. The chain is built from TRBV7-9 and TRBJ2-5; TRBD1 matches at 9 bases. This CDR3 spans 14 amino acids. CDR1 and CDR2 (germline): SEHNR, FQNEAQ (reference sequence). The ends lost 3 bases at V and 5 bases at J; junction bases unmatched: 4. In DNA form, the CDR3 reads TGTGCCAGCAGCTTGACAGGGGGTGCGGAGACCCAGTACTTC. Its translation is CASSLTGGAETQYF.

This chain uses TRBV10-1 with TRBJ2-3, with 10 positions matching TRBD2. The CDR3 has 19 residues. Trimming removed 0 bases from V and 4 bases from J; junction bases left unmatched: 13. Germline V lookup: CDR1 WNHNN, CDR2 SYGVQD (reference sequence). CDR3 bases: TGCGCCAGCAGTGAGTCGAGGTGGGGTCAGCGGGAGGGTCCAGATACGCAGTATTTT. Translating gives CASSESRWGQREGPDTQYF.

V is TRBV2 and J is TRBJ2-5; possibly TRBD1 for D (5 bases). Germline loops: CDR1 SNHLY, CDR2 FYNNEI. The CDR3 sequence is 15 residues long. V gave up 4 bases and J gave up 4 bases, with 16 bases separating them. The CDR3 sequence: CASSVGVWVVETQYF. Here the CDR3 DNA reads TGTGCCAGCAGTGTAGGGGTTTGGGTTGTAGAGACCCAGTACTTC. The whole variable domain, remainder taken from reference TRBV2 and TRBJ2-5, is EPEVTQTPSHQVTQMGQEVILRCVPISNHLYFYWYRQILGQKVEFLVSFYNNEISEKSEIFDDQFSVERPDGSNFTLKIRSTKLEDSAMYFCASSVGVWVVETQYFGPGTRLLVL.

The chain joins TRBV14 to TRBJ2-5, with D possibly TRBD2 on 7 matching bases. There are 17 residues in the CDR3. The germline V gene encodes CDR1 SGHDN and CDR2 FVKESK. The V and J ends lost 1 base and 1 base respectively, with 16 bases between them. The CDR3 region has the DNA TGTGCCAGCAGCCAAGTAGGAGGGGGGGCTTCCCAAGAGACCCAGTACTTC. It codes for CASSQVGGGASQETQYF. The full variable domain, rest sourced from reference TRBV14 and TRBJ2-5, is EAGVTQFPSHSVIEKGQTVTLRCDPISGHDNLYWYRRVMGKEIKFLLHFVKESKQDESGMPNNRFLAERTGGTYSTLKVQPAELEDSGVYFCASSQVGGGASQETQYFGPGTRLLVL.

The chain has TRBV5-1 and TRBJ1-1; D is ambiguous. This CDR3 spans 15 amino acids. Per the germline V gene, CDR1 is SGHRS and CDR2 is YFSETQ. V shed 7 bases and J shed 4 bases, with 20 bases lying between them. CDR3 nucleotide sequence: TGCGCCAGCCATTATCAGGCAGCCACGAGCACTGAAGCTTTCTTT. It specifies CASHYQAATSTEAFF. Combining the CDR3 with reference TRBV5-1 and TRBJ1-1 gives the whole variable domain KAGVTQTPRYLIKTRGQQVTLSCSPISGHRSVSWYQQTPGQGLQFLFEYFSETQRNKGNFPGRFSGRQFSNSRSEMNVSTLELGDSALYLCASHYQAATSTEAFFGQGTRLTVV.

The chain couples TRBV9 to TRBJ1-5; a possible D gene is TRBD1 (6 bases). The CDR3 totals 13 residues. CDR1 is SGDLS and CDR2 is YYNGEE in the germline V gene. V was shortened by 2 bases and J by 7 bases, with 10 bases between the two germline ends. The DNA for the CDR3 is TGTGCCAGCAGCGTTACAGGGATGCAGCCCCAGCATTTT. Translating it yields CASSVTGMQPQHF.

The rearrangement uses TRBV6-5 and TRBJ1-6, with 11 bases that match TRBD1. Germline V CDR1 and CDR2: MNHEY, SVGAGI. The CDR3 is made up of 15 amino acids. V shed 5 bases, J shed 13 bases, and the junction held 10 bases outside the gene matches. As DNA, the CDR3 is TGTGCCAGCAGTGCGCGGGACAGGGGGAATGCGCCCCTCCACTTT. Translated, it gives CASSARDRGNAPLHF.

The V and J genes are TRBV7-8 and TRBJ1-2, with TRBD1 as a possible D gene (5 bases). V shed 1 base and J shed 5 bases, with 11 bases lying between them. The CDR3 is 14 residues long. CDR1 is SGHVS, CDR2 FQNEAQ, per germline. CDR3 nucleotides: TGTGCCAGCAGCTTAGGCGGGGCAGGTTATGGCTACACCTTC. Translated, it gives CASSLGGAGYGYTF. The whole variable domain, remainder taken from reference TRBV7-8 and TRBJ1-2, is GAGVSQSPRYKVAKRGQDVALRCDPISGHVSLFWYQQALGQGPEFLTYFQNEAQLDKSGLPSDRFFAERPEGSVSTLKIQRTQQEDSAVYLCASSLGGAGYGYTFGSGTRLTVV.

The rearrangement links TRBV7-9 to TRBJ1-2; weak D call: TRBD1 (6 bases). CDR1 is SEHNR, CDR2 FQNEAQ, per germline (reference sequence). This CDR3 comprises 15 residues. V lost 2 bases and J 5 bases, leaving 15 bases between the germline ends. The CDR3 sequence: CASSLREKTGYGYTF. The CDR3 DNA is TGTGCCAGCAGCTTAAGGGAAAAGACAGGATATGGCTACACCTTC.

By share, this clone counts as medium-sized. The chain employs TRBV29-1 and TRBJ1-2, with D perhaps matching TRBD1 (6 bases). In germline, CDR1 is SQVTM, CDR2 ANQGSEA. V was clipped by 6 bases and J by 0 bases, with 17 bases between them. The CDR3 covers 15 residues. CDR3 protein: CSVSPPDRSNYGYTF. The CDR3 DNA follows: TGCAGCGTCTCACCCCCAGACAGGTCTAACTATGGCTACACCTTC.

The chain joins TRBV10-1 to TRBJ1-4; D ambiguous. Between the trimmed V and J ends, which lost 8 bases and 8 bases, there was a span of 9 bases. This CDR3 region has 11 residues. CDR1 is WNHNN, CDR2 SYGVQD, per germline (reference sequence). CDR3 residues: CASSAEEKLFF. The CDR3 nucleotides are TGCGCCAGCTCGGCGGAAGAAAAACTGTTTTTT.

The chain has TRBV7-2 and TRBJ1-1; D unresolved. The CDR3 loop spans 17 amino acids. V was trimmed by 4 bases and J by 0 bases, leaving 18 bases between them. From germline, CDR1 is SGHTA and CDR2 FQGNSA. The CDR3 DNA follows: TGTGCCAGCAGCTCTCCTCTGCGAGGGAAGATGAACACTGAAGCTTTCTTT. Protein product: CASSSPLRGKMNTEAFF.

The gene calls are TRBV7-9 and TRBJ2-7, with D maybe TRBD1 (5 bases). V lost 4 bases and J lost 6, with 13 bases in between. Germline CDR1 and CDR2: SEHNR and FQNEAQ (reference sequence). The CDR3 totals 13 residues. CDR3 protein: CASSSSGRPEQYV. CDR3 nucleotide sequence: TGTGCCAGCAGCTCCTCAGGGCGTCCCGAGCAGTACGTC.

This CDR3 is CASSQEGIGTRPYNEQFF. For the CDR3, the DNA is TGCGCCAGCAGCCAAGAGGGGATCGGGACTAGACCCTACAATGAGCAGTTCTTC. The chain combines TRBV4-3 with TRBJ2-1; TRBD2 aligns across 8 bases. The germline V gene has CDR1 LGHNA and CDR2 YSLEER. V lost 0 bases to trimming and J lost 2 bases; unmatched junction nucleotides: 9. The CDR3 covers 18 residues.

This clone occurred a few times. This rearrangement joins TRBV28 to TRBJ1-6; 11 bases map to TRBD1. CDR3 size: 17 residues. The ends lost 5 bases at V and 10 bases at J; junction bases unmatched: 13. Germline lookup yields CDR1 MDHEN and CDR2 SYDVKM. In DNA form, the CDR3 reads TGTGCCAGCAGTCTCTGGACAGGGGGCCGTTTGGGCTCACCCCTCCACTTT. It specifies CASSLWTGGRLGSPLHF.

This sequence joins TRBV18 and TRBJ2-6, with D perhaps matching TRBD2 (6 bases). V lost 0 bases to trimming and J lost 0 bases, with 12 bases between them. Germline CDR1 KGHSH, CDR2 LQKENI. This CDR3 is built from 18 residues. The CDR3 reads CASSPPGMGGSGANVLTF. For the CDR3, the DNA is TGTGCCAGCTCACCACCGGGGATGGGGGGCTCTGGGGCCAACGTCCTGACTTTC. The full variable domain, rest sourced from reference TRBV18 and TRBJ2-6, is NAGVMQNPRHLVRRRGQEARLRCSPMKGHSHVYWYRQLPEEGLKFMVYLQKENIIDESGMPKERFSAEFPKEGPSILRIQQVVRGDSAAYFCASSPPGMGGSGANVLTFGAGSRLTVL.

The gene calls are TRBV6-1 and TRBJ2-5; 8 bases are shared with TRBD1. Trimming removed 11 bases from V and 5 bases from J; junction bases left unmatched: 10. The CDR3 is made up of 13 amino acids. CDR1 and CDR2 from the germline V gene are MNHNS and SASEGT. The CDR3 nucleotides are TGTGCCCTGGTTTGGACAGGGAGGGAGACCCAGTACTTC. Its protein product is CALVWTGRETQYF.

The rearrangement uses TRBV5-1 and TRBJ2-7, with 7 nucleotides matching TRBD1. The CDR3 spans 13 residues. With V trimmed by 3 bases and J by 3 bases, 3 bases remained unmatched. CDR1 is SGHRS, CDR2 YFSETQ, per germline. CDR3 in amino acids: CASSYGQDYEQYV. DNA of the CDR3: TGCGCCAGCAGCTACGGACAGGACTACGAGCAGTACGTC.

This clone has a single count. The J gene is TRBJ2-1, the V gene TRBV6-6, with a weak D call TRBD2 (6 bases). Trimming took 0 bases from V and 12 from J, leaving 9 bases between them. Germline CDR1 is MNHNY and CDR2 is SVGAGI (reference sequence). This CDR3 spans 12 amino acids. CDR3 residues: CASSYSRDWQFF. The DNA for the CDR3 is TGTGCCAGCAGTTACTCACGGGACTGGCAGTTCTTC.